The 27 T cell receptor beta chains below come from one sample, sequenced in a study of blood T cells in healthy people across ages. The second PCR ran roughly 6 to 12 cycles with a sample-barcoded 5' primer and J-beta primers. TCRdb reprocessed the 5' RACE reads via MiXCR and lists one record per CDR3 protein. The sample includes roughly 2 million distinct CDR3 sequences, less than 50% of them seen just once. Material: blood. These receptors were collected from a woman aged 40 to 49 in good health.

V and J are TRBV15 and TRBJ2-3; TRBD2 matches 8 bases. CDR1 is LNHNV, CDR2 YYDKDF, per germline (reference sequence). The CDR3 runs to 15 residues. With V trimmed by 8 bases and J by 4 bases, 11 bases remained unmatched. This chain's CDR3 is CATGVSGGVADTQYF. The CDR3 coding sequence is TGTGCCACCGGGGTGAGCGGGGGTGTCGCAGATACGCAGTATTTT.

This rearrangement joins TRBV7-3 to TRBJ2-6; TRBD2 might be the D (7 bases). The germline gives CDR1 SGHTA, CDR2 FQGTGA. V was trimmed by 5 bases and J by 1 base, leaving 30 bases between them. CDR3 length equals 22 residues. The chain's CDR3 is CASSGPGGPAPPPRSGANVLTF. In nucleotides, the CDR3 is TGTGCCAGCAGCGGCCCCGGGGGGCCTGCCCCGCCACCTAGATCTGGGGCCAACGTCCTGACTTTC.

In this sample, this clonotype turned up a few times. The chain joins TRBV20-1 to TRBJ2-3; no reliable D call. CDR3 length: 12 amino acids. CDR1 DFQATT and CDR2 SNEGSKA come from the germline V gene (reference sequence). V was pared by 8 bases and J by 4 bases, with 13 bases between. The CDR3 bases are TGCAGTCTAATGGGGAAGGCAGATACGCAGTATTTT. It specifies CSLMGKADTQYF.

The rearrangement uses TRBV7-9 and TRBJ2-1, with TRBD2 matching over 8 bases. Trimming at V came to 5 bases and at J to 3 bases, leaving 9 bases not matched to a gene. The CDR3 spans 16 residues. Germline V gives CDR1 SEHNR, CDR2 FQNEAQ (reference sequence). CDR3 in DNA: TGTGCCAGCAGCCCCCCAGGACTAGCCCTCTACAATGAGCAGTTCTTC. It yields the protein CASSPPGLALYNEQFF.

This chain joins TRBV12-3 or TRBV12-4 and TRBJ1-2, with a weak D call TRBD1 (5 bases). The V end lost 5 bases, the J end lost 2 bases, and 12 bases lay between the germline ends. CDR3 length equals 14 residues. The CDR3 loop is CASSQQVGNYGYTF. As DNA, the CDR3 is TGTGCCAGCAGTCAACAGGTGGGGAACTATGGCTACACCTTC.

The V and J genes are TRBV3-1 and TRBJ2-3; 8 positions agree with TRBD2. CDR1 is LGHDT, CDR2 YNNKEL, per germline (reference sequence). With 1 base clipped from V and 1 base from J, the junction kept 4 bases outside the gene matches. The CDR3 has 16 residues. CDR3 sequence: CASSQAGGRRTDTQYF. The CDR3 bases are TGTGCCAGCAGCCAAGCGGGGGGGCGACGCACAGATACGCAGTATTTT.

The J gene is TRBJ2-7, the V gene TRBV6-2 or TRBV6-3; TRBD1 aligns across 9 bases. The J call may not be correct, given that the DNA end is closer to TRBJ2-4. CDR3 size: 16 residues. In germline, CDR1 is MNHEY, CDR2 SVGEGT. The CDR3 nucleotides read TGTGCCAGCAGTTACGCCGTGGGGGACAGGGAGGACATTCAGTACTTC. Its translation: CASSYAVGDREDIQYF.

The chain is built from TRBV6-2 or TRBV6-3 and TRBJ2-7; TRBD2 agrees at 7 bases. The J segment lost 5 bases and the V segment lost 7 bases, leaving 14 bases of the junction unmatched. CDR3 length: 15 residues. Germline assignment: CDR1 MNHEY and CDR2 SVGEGT. The CDR3 DNA is TGTGCCAGCACAACGTCCTCCGGACTAGGAAACGAGCAGTACTTC. Translated, it gives CASTTSSGLGNEQYF.

Comments on this clonotype: A much more abundant neighbour one base away suggests this may be a read error. This chain joins TRBV29-1 and TRBJ2-7; tentative D call: TRBD1 (6 bases). The germline gives CDR1 SQVTM, CDR2 ANQGSEA. V was cut by 4 bases and J by 9 bases, with 10 bases left in between. This CDR3 region has 10 residues. CDR3 sequence (DNA): TGCAGCGTTGGTGAAGGGGGGCAGTACTTC. It yields the protein CSVGEGGQYF.

This clonotype occurred once. The chain joins TRBV20-1 to TRBJ2-3, with 10 bases aligning to TRBD2. J gave up 6 bases and V 6 bases, and 6 bases lay outside the gene matches. Germline values: CDR1 DFQATT, CDR2 SNEGSKA (reference sequence). The CDR3 is 13 residues long. The CDR3 nucleotides are TGCAGTGCAAGGACTAGCGGCTATGATACGCAGTATTTT. Its protein product is CSARTSGYDTQYF.

The CDR3 spells CSASFRDTYNEQYF. CDR3 bases: TGCAGTGCTAGCTTCCGGGACACCTACAATGAGCAGTACTTC. The rearrangement joins TRBV20-1 to TRBJ2-1; tentatively, D is TRBD1 (6 bases). Judging by the DNA end, TRBJ2-7 fits better; the J call may be wrong. This CDR3 is built from 14 residues. In germline, CDR1 is DFQATT, CDR2 SNEGSKA (reference sequence).

V usage is TRBV6-2 or TRBV6-3 and J usage is TRBJ2-7; D is tentatively TRBD1 or TRBD2 (6 bases each). Looked up from germline, CDR1 is MNHEY and CDR2 is SVGEGT. V shed 7 bases and J shed 0 bases, with 10 bases lying between them. This CDR3 is 13 amino acids long. CDR3 region: CASNRDFSYEQYF. The CDR3 region has the DNA TGTGCCAGCAACAGGGACTTCTCCTACGAGCAGTACTTC.

This chain uses TRBV4-2 with TRBJ2-5; TRBD2 matches at 12 bases. V lost 0 bases to trimming and J lost 5 bases; unmatched junction nucleotides: 7. The CDR3 runs 17 residues. In germline, CDR1 is LGHNA, CDR2 YNFKEQ. The CDR3 DNA sequence: TGTGCCAGCAGCCAAGATCCGCTAGCGGGGGGGCCGGAGACCCAGTACTTC. It translates to CASSQDPLAGGPETQYF.

About this clonotype: The junction shows a germline mismatch at one end, possibly a read error. This chain joins TRBV29-1 and TRBJ2-1; 8 bases are a match to TRBD1. In germline, CDR1 is SQVTM, CDR2 ANQGSEA. The CDR3 extends over 14 amino acids. The CDR3 loop is CSVRTGPAYSEQFF. The DNA of the CDR3 is TGCAGCGTTAGGACAGGGCCAGCCTACAGTGAGCAGTTCTTC.

V usage is TRBV12-3 or TRBV12-4 and J usage is TRBJ2-3; D is unresolved. This CDR3 spans 15 amino acids. Trimming left V 5 bases short and J 4 bases short, with 16 bases between. CDR3 protein: CASSTSRLGADTQYF. The DNA for the CDR3 is TGTGCCAGCAGTACCAGCAGACTGGGCGCAGATACGCAGTATTTT.

The genes are TRBV4-2 and TRBJ2-6; D is possibly TRBD1 or TRBD2 (6 bases each). V lost 0 bases, J lost 0 bases, and 15 bases lay in between. The CDR3 has 19 residues. The germline V gene has CDR1 LGHNA and CDR2 YNFKEQ. In DNA form, the CDR3 reads TGTGCCAGCAGCCAAGATCCCGGGGGCACCGGCTCTGGGGCCAACGTCCTGACTTTC. Protein product: CASSQDPGGTGSGANVLTF.

The chain combines TRBV20-1 with TRBJ2-3, with TRBD2 matching 9 bases. Germline V gene sequence: CDR1 DFQATT, CDR2 SNEGSKA (reference sequence). This CDR3 comprises 14 residues. Trimming removed 7 bases from V and 5 bases from J; junction bases left unmatched: 10. CDR3 loop: CSGRASGIGDTQYF. In DNA form, the CDR3 reads TGCAGTGGGCGGGCTAGCGGGATAGGAGATACGCAGTATTTT.

The chain combines TRBV12-3 or TRBV12-4 with TRBJ1-1; TRBD1 matches 10 bases. This CDR3 contains 17 residues. The V and J ends lost 2 bases and 4 bases, in that order; junction bases with no gene match: 10. CDR3 protein: CASSLNALRTGGTEAFF. CDR3 bases: TGTGCCAGCAGTTTAAATGCCCTAAGGACAGGGGGCACTGAAGCTTTCTTT.

The CDR3 spells CTSSLDRGVTDTQYF. In nucleotides, the CDR3 is TGTACCAGCAGCTTAGATAGGGGGGTCACAGATACGCAGTATTTT. This sequence joins TRBV7-2 and TRBJ2-3; D tentatively reads TRBD1 or TRBD2 (6 bases each). CDR3 length equals 15 residues. V lost 1 base to trimming and J lost 2 bases, with 10 bases between them. From germline, CDR1 is SGHTA and CDR2 FQGNSA.

J is TRBJ2-7 and V is TRBV2, with 7 bases fitting TRBD1. CDR3 length equals 14 residues. Germline CDR1 is SNHLY and CDR2 is FYNNEI. V lost 7 bases to trimming and J lost 4 bases; unmatched junction nucleotides: 10. The CDR3 loop reads CASILEDRIYEQYF. CDR3 nucleotide sequence: TGTGCCAGCATCCTCGAGGACAGGATATACGAGCAGTACTTC.

This clonotype was seen a handful of times. The CDR3 sequence is CSAPSLAGGRDEQFF. CDR3 sequence (DNA): TGCAGTGCCCCTAGCCTAGCGGGGGGCCGGGATGAGCAGTTCTTC. The rearrangement joins TRBV20-1 to TRBJ2-1, with 11 bases lining up with TRBD2. The germline CDR1 and CDR2 sequences are DFQATT and SNEGSKA (reference sequence). With 6 bases clipped from V and 8 bases from J, the junction kept 12 bases outside the gene matches. This CDR3 is built from 15 residues.

The chain has TRBV6-1 and TRBJ2-7, with TRBD1 matching 7 bases. The V gene's germline CDR1 is MNHNS and CDR2 SASEGT. V shed 5 bases and J 0 bases; nucleotides not matched to a gene: 13. CDR3 length: 17 residues. CDR3: CASSPRTGPSSSYEQYF. The DNA for the CDR3 is TGTGCCAGCAGTCCGAGGACAGGTCCTAGTTCCTCCTACGAGCAGTACTTC.

The chain uses TRBV7-2 and TRBJ2-1, with 15 nucleotides matching TRBD2. Germline trimming cut 5 bases from V and 13 bases from J; bases unmatched to any gene: 12. Germline V CDR1 and CDR2: SGHTA, FQGNSA. The CDR3 covers 16 residues. The CDR3 here is CASSPQGLAGGRSQFF. CDR3 coding DNA: TGTGCCAGCAGCCCACAGGGACTAGCGGGGGGTAGGTCCCAGTTCTTC. The variable domain in full, with the rest retrieved from reference TRBV7-2 and TRBJ2-1, is GAGVSQSPSNKVTEKGKDVELRCDPISGHTALYWYRQSLGQGLEFLIYFQGNSAPDKSGLPSDRFSAERTGGSVSTLTIQRTQQEDSAVYLCASSPQGLAGGRSQFFGPGTRLTVL.

This chain joins TRBV27 and TRBJ2-7; TRBD2 might be the D (6 bases). The ends were cut back, 5 bases at V and 3 bases at J, with 17 bases in the middle. This CDR3 is 15 amino acids long. Germline CDR1 is MNHEY and CDR2 is SMNVEV (reference sequence). The CDR3 reads CASSQPGLQGYEQYF. The CDR3 DNA reads as TGTGCCAGCAGTCAACCGGGACTTCAGGGCTACGAGCAGTACTTC.

The rearrangement joins TRBV4-1 to TRBJ2-7; D is undetermined. The CDR3 contains 14 residues. Germline V gene sequence: CDR1 MGHRA, CDR2 YSYEKL. The germline V and J ends were trimmed by 0 bases and 6 bases, with 12 bases remaining between them. The CDR3 here is CASSQDDVGREQYF. DNA for the CDR3: TGCGCCAGCAGCCAAGACGATGTGGGCCGCGAGCAGTACTTC.

V usage is TRBV7-2 and J usage is TRBJ2-7; TRBD2 matches at 15 bases. The CDR3 covers 16 residues. After removal of 1 base from V and 6 bases from J, the junction contained 4 bases not matched to a gene. Germline V gene lookup returns CDR1 SGHTA and CDR2 FQGNSA. In DNA form, the CDR3 reads TGTGCCAGCAGCTTAGATGGGACTAGCGGGGGGTCCGAGCAGTACTTC. This translates into CASSLDGTSGGSEQYF.

J is TRBJ2-5 and V is TRBV3-1; D ambiguous. Trimming left V 5 bases short and J 5 bases short, with 15 bases between. CDR1 and CDR2 from the germline V gene are LGHDT and YNNKEL (reference sequence). The CDR3 length is 14 residues. CDR3 amino acids: CASSKLDLTETQYF. CDR3 in DNA: TGTGCCAGCAGCAAACTGGACCTCACGGAGACCCAGTACTTC.